These T cell receptor beta chains were read from a single sample in a study of cytomegalovirus exposure and HLA in healthy donors. Sequenced by immunoSEQ multiplex PCR; TCRdb stores in-frame clones only, minus some. The data contain 95,000 to 150,000 clones, over 80% of them singletons. The specimen sequenced was PBMCs. Receptor source: a man between 18 and 29 years old in good health and CMV-seropositive. The CDR3 runs from the conserved cysteine through the conserved F or W. The D gene is left open where the match is weak. Only some rows state a clone size, as once, few, many or a class for expanded clones.

.	TRBV11-1	.	TRBJ2-1	CASSLGRVREQFF	TGTGCCAGCAGCTTAGGTCGGGTCCGGGAGCAGTTCTTC
.	TRBV5-1	.	TRBJ2-4	CASSLDLAKNIQYF	TGCGCCAGCAGCCTAGACCTAGCCAAAAACATTCAGTACTTC
TRBD2	TRBV7-2	.	TRBJ2-1	CASSLGLAGGNEQFF	TGTGCCAGCAGCCTGGGACTAGCGGGGGGCAATGAGCAGTTCTTC
.	TRBV4-1	.	TRBJ2-1	CASSQGAGIPGNEQFF	TGCGCCAGCAGCCAGGGCGCAGGGATCCCTGGGAATGAGCAGTTCTTC
.	TRBV28	once	TRBJ1-2	CASSGTGPPNYGYTF	TGTGCCAGCAGTGGAACAGGGCCTCCTAACTATGGCTACACCTTC
TRBD2	TRBV10-3	.	TRBJ2-5	CAIQSGGARETQYF	TGTGCCATCCAGAGCGGGGGGGCTCGGGAGACCCAGTACTTC
TRBD2	TRBV28	.	TRBJ2-5	CASSSPHRLAGGEETQYF	TGTGCCAGCAGTTCACCACACCGACTAGCGGGGGGGGAAGAGACCCAGTACTTC
TRBD1	TRBV10-3	.	TRBJ1-5	CAISEQQGFGQPQHF	TGTGCCATCAGTGAGCAACAGGGGTTCGGTCAGCCCCAGCATTTT
TRBD2	TRBV4-1	.	TRBJ2-2	CASSEGLAGGPTGELFF	TGCGCCAGCAGCGAAGGACTAGCGGGGGGTCCCACCGGGGAGCTGTTTTTT
TRBD2	TRBV11-2	.	TRBJ2-7	CASSLMTSGPSYEQYF	TGTGCCAGCAGCTTAATGACTAGCGGGCCCTCCTACGAGCAGTACTTC
.	TRBV2	once	TRBJ2-5	CASITGELAETQYF	TGTGCCAGCATCACCGGGGAGTTGGCGGAGACCCAGTACTTC
TRBD1	TRBV10-1	.	TRBJ2-2	CASTTGEGTGELFF	TGCGCCAGCACTACAGGGGAAGGTACCGGGGAGCTGTTTTTT
TRBD1	TRBV4-2	.	TRBJ1-5	CASSPRVDRNQPQHF	TGTGCCAGCAGCCCAAGGGTGGACAGGAATCAGCCCCAGCATTTT
TRBD1	TRBV25-1	.	TRBJ2-1	CASSEGTANEQFF	TGTGCCAGCAGTGAAGGGACAGCCAATGAGCAGTTCTTC
TRBD1	TRBV4-1	.	TRBJ2-5	CASSRKPGQGGETQYF	TGCGCCAGCAGCCGAAAACCGGGACAGGGGGGAGAGACCCAGTACTTC
.	TRBV6-5	.	TRBJ1-2	CASTIGDSLGSGYTF	TGTGCCAGCACCATAGGAGACAGTTTAGGGTCTGGCTACACCTTC
TRBD1	TRBV4-1	.	TRBJ2-6	CASSHTGAKGANVLTF	TGCGCCAGCAGCCACACAGGGGCGAAAGGGGCCAACGTCCTGACTTTC
.	TRBV19	.	TRBJ2-2	CASKPPPGGQSTGELFF	TGTGCCAGTAAACCCCCCCCCGGAGGACAGAGCACCGGGGAGCTGTTTTTT
TRBD1	TRBV15	.	TRBJ1-1	CATSSGTGLGTEAFF	TGTGCCACCAGCAGCGGGACAGGGCTTGGCACTGAAGCTTTCTTT
TRBD2	TRBV19	once	TRBJ2-3	CASRSGLAVPTDTQYF	TGTGCCAGTAGATCGGGACTAGCGGTACCCACAGATACGCAGTATTTT
.	TRBV2	.	TRBJ2-1	CASSDRGAPPNEQFF	TGTGCCAGCAGTGACCGGGGGGCCCCGCCCAATGAGCAGTTCTTC
.	TRBV30	.	TRBJ1-2	CADHRAPYGYTF	TGTGCTGATCACAGGGCCCCCTATGGCTACACCTTC
.	TRBV7-9	.	TRBJ2-5	CASTQGETQYF	TGTGCCAGCACCCAGGGGGAGACCCAGTACTTC
TRBD1	TRBV25-1	once	TRBJ1-1	CASSTQGGLNAFF	TGTGCCAGCAGTACCCAGGGGGGACTTAATGCTTTCTTT
TRBD2	TRBV5-4	.	TRBJ2-3	CASSLKLAGSTDTQYF	TGTGCCAGCAGCTTGAAACTAGCGGGGAGCACAGATACGCAGTATTTT
TRBD2	TRBV9	few	TRBJ2-1	CASSGVTSGDNEQFF	TGTGCCAGCAGTGGGGTAACTAGCGGGGACAATGAGCAGTTCTTC
TRBD1	TRBV7-2	.	TRBJ2-7	CASSLGGTGGAEQYF	TGTGCCAGCAGCTTAGGCGGGACAGGGGGCGCCGAGCAGTACTTC
.	TRBV5-1	.	TRBJ2-4	CASSTRGAGVGVLDVQYF	TGCGCCAGCAGCACCCGCGGGGCTGGGGTCGGGGTACTGGATGTTCAGTACTTC
.	TRBV19	.	TRBJ2-7	CASSLKSSYEQYF	TGTGCCAGTAGTCTCAAGAGCTCCTACGAGCAGTACTTC
TRBD1	TRBV18	.	TRBJ1-1	CASSPPTGEQTEAFF	TGTGCCAGCTCACCACCGACAGGGGAACAGACTGAAGCTTTCTTT
TRBD2	TRBV10-2	once	TRBJ2-3	CASTGTSGGKGTDTQYF	TGCGCCAGCACCGGGACTAGCGGGGGGAAAGGCACAGATACGCAGTATTTT
.	TRBV18	.	TRBJ2-1	CASSPLQGEQFF	TGTGCCAGCTCACCATTACAGGGTGAGCAGTTCTTC
.	TRBV12-2	few	TRBJ1-1	CASRLHPVTTVRNTEAFF	TGTGCAAGTCGCCTCCACCCGGTGACAACGGTCCGAAACACTGAAGCTTTCTTT
.	TRBV28	.	TRBJ1-2	CASSPLEGVLRYGYTF	TGTGCCAGCAGCCCCCTAGAGGGGGTATTACGATATGGCTACACCTTC
.	TRBV28	.	TRBJ2-6	CASSYPQGAGANVLTF	TGTGCCAGCAGTTACCCTCAGGGTGCTGGGGCCAACGTCCTGACTTTC
.	TRBV9	.	TRBJ1-1	CASSVGVGSLGNTEAFF	TGTGCCAGCAGCGTAGGGGTGGGCTCCCTCGGGAACACTGAAGCTTTCTTT
.	TRBV5-1	.	TRBJ1-4	CASSGGGFNEKLFF	TGCGCCAGCTCCGGGGGGGGATTTAATGAAAAACTGTTTTTT
TRBD1	TRBV7-6	.	TRBJ2-7	CASSPGQNYEQYF	TGTGCCAGCAGCCCGGGACAGAACTACGAGCAGTACTTC
.	TRBV18	once	TRBJ1-3	CASSPGTSSGNTIYF	TGTGCCAGCTCACCTGGGACAAGCTCTGGAAACACCATATATTTT
TRBD1	TRBV27	.	TRBJ1-5	CASSWDRDNQPQHF	TGTGCCAGCAGTTGGGACAGGGACAATCAGCCCCAGCATTTT
TRBD2	TRBV2	few	TRBJ2-3	CAILTSGGDSDTQYF	TGTGCCATCCTGACTAGCGGGGGGGATTCAGATACGCAGTATTTT
TRBD1	TRBV10-2	.	TRBJ2-5	CASTDRGTETQYF	TGCGCCAGCACGGACAGGGGGACAGAGACCCAGTACTTC
.	TRBV27	.	TRBJ2-5	CASSFLDQETQYF	TGTGCCAGCAGTTTCTTAGATCAAGAGACCCAGTACTTC
TRBD1	TRBV7-9	.	TRBJ1-1	CASSPDRSNTEAFF	TGTGCCAGCAGCCCGGACAGGTCGAACACTGAAGCTTTCTTT
.	TRBV6-1	.	TRBJ2-7	CASSVGQSSSYEQYF	TGTGCCAGCAGCGTTGGACAGTCCAGCTCCTACGAGCAGTACTTC
TRBD2	TRBV28	.	TRBJ2-2	CASRGLAGVNTGELFF	TGTGCCAGCAGGGGACTAGCCGGCGTTAACACCGGGGAGCTGTTTTTT
.	TRBV2	.	TRBJ1-1	CASSETWGDTEAFF	TGTGCCAGCAGTGAAACTTGGGGGGACACTGAAGCTTTCTTT
TRBD2	TRBV19	.	TRBJ2-1	CASRTSGINEQFF	TGTGCCAGTAGGACTAGCGGGATAAATGAGCAGTTCTTC